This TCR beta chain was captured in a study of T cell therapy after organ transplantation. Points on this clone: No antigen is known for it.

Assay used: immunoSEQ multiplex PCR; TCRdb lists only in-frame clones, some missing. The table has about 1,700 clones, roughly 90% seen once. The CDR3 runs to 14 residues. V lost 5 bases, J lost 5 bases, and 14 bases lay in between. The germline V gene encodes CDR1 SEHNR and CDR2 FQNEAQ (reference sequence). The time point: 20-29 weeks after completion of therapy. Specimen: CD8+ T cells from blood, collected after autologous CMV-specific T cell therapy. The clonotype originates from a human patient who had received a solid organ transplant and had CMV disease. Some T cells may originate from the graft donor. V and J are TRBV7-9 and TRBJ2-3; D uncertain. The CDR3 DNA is TGTGCCAGCAGCCCCCCGCGAATAAGAGATACGCAGTATTTT. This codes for CASSPPRIRDTQYF. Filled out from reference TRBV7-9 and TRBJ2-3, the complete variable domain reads DTGVSQNPRHKITKRGQNVTFRCDPISEHNRLYWYRQTLGQGPEFLTYFQNEAQLEKSRLLSDRFSAERPKGSFSTLEIQRTEQGDSAMYLCASSPPRIRDTQYFGPGTRLTVL.